This T cell receptor (beta chain) stems from a study of blood T cell repertoires in COVID-19. Trimming at V came to 5 bases and at J to 5 bases, leaving 14 bases not matched to a gene. The germline V gene encodes CDR1 SGHTA and CDR2 FQGNSA. CDR3 length: 16 amino acids. The data were produced by immunoSEQ multiplex PCR, yet TCRdb's version contains in-frame clones alone and is incomplete. The repertoire holds around 70,000 clones, with 88% as singletons. The sequencing input was peripheral blood. The V call is TRBV7-2, the J call TRBJ1-2, with 7 positions matching TRBD1. This TCR was sampled from a woman aged 80 or over with active or convalescent COVID-19. The CDR3 sequence: CASSVRTGTEVYGYTF. The CDR3 nucleotides read TGTGCCAGCAGCGTGCGAACTGGGACAGAAGTATATGGCTACACCTTC.